The clone carrying this T cell receptor (beta chain) has more than one count but fewer than ten. Its antigen is unknown. Likely unrecorded immune exposures existed in these nominally healthy donors. These data originate in a study of cytomegalovirus exposure and HLA in healthy donors. Germline V gives CDR1 MNHEY, CDR2 SVGAGI. V lost 5 bases to trimming and J lost 11 bases; unmatched junction nucleotides: 3. The CDR3 length is 11 residues. Points from the study as a whole: DRB1 had the most TCR associations and HLA-C the fewest, a later analysis found, with rates varying by HLA locus.

60 Vbeta and 13 Jbeta primers were used in PCR. Profiling relied on immunoSEQ multiplex PCR, and the TCRdb table lists in-frame clones only, not all of them. The sample lists approximately 170,000 clones; 65% to 85% were seen once. The receptor was isolated from a male donor in good health and CMV-seronegative. Sequenced sample: PBMCs. The chain uses TRBV6-5 and TRBJ1-1; TRBD1 agrees at 9 bases. CDR3 bases: TGTGCCAGCAGTCGACAGGGGGAGGCTTTCTTT. It is translated as CASSRQGEAFF.